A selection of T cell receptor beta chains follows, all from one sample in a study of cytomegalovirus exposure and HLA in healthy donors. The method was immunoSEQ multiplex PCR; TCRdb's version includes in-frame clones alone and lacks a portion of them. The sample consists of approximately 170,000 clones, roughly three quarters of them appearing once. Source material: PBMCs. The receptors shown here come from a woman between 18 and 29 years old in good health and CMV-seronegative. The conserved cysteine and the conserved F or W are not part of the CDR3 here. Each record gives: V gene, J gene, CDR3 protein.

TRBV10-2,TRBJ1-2,ASCLTKGANYGYT
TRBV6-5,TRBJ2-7,ASSYNNYEQY
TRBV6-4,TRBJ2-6,ASRAGQPSGANVLT
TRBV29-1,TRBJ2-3,SSDRGTDTQY
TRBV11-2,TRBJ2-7,ASSPLRLAGGLEEQY
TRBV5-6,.,ASSFRLAGRWYEQY
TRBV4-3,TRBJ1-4,ASSQEQGRNEKLF
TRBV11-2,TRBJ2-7,ASSFPTSGSNEQY
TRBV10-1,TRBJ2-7,ASARRVCYEQY
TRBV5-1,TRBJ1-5,ASSLVRTGRASNQPQH
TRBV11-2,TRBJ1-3,ASSLVSGQGYSGNTIY